The 24 T cell receptor beta chains given below trace back to one sample, sequenced in a study of neurological immune-mediated disorders. TCRdb reanalysed the 5' RACE reads using MiXCR and keeps one entry per CDR3 protein. The sample gives 80,000 to 85,000 distinct CDR3 sequences, 2.5% to 3% of which show up once; 1.1% is in the top ten. Material: PBMCs. All receptors come from a woman aged 25-40 years with multiple sclerosis.

This clonotype was detected many times. J is TRBJ2-3 and V is TRBV19; 9 positions match TRBD1. Germline V gene sequence: CDR1 LNHDA, CDR2 SQIVND (reference sequence). CDR3 length: 14 amino acids. V trimming: 7 bases; J trimming: 0 bases; junction bases outside the gene matches: 2. The CDR3 bases are TGTGCCAGTAACGACAGGGGGAGCACAGATACGCAGTATTTT. Amino acid sequence: CASNDRGSTDTQYF.

This clonotype has ten or more counts. The chain couples TRBV27 to TRBJ2-7; D possibly matches TRBD1 or TRBD2 (5 bases each). The CDR3 runs to 13 residues. CDR1 is MNHEY, CDR2 SMNVEV, per germline (reference sequence). V lost 0 bases to trimming and J lost 6 bases, with 9 bases between them. For the CDR3, the DNA is TGTGCCAGCAGTTTATCGTCGGGGCGCGAGCAGTACTTC. Translation gives CASSLSSGREQYF.

At least ten counts were recorded for this clonotype. The chain joins TRBV6-4 to TRBJ2-3; D ambiguous. Germline V gives CDR1 MRHNA, CDR2 SNTAGT. The CDR3 has 13 amino acids. V lost 3 bases and J 1 base, leaving 5 bases between the germline ends. The CDR3 here is CASSEEGTDTQYF. CDR3 bases: TGTGCCAGCAGTGAAGAGGGCACAGATACGCAGTATTTT.

This clonotype has at least ten counts. V and J are TRBV7-8 and TRBJ1-6; no clear D. Trimming took off 1 base at V and 5 bases at J, with 6 bases between the two ends. The CDR3 is 14 amino acids. Germline lookup yields CDR1 SGHVS and CDR2 FQNEAQ. DNA for the CDR3: TGTGCCAGCAGCTTAGTCGGGCATAATTCACCCCTCCACTTT. Translation: CASSLVGHNSPLHF.

This clonotype occurred a few times. The chain links TRBV2 to TRBJ2-5; D is ambiguous. V was pared by 6 bases and J by 3 bases, with 8 bases between. The CDR3 has 12 amino acids. CDR1 is SNHLY, CDR2 FYNNEI, per germline. CDR3 DNA sequence: TGTGCCAGCAGAGAGATAGAAGAGACCCAGTACTTC. It specifies CASREIEETQYF.

This clonotype came up many times. This chain links TRBV5-1 with TRBJ1-1; TRBD1 matches at 7 bases. Germline CDR1 reads SGHRS; CDR2 reads YFSETQ. The length of the CDR3 is 16 residues. J lost 2 bases, V lost 3 bases, and 10 bases had no gene match. The chain's CDR3 is CASSSKQGQRNTEAFF. The DNA of the CDR3 is TGCGCCAGCAGCTCAAAACAGGGACAGCGAAACACTGAAGCTTTCTTT.

This clonotype has at least ten counts. The J gene is TRBJ1-5, the V gene TRBV2; 10 bases are a match to TRBD1. V lost 5 bases, J lost 1 base, and 2 bases stayed unmatched. Germline assignment: CDR1 SNHLY and CDR2 FYNNEI. The CDR3 is made up of 15 amino acids. The CDR3 region has the DNA TGTGCCAGCAGTCGGGACAGGGGCAGCAATCAGCCCCAGCATTTT. Translating it yields CASSRDRGSNQPQHF.

This clonotype appeared many times. The V and J genes are TRBV6-2 or TRBV6-3 and TRBJ2-1; D may be TRBD1 (6 bases). This CDR3 has 14 residues. Germline CDR1 and CDR2: MNHEY and SVGEGT. The V end was cut by 2 bases, the J end by 2 bases, with 7 bases between. The CDR3: CASSYEGAYNEQFF. DNA of the CDR3: TGTGCCAGCAGTTACGAGGGGGCCTACAATGAGCAGTTCTTC.

This sequence joins TRBV7-2 and TRBJ2-1, with a possible D match to TRBD2 (6 bases). CDR1 is SGHTA and CDR2 is FQGNSA in the germline V gene. The CDR3 consists of 16 residues. The V and J ends lost 6 bases and 3 bases respectively, with 18 bases between them. Here the CDR3 reads CASRPARQRVYNEQFF. The DNA of the CDR3 is TGTGCCAGCAGACCTGCTCGCCAGCGGGTCTACAATGAGCAGTTCTTC.

This clonotype was picked up many times. V is TRBV20-1 and J is TRBJ2-3; D unclear. The CDR3 contains 13 residues. Germline lookup yields CDR1 DFQATT and CDR2 SNEGSKA (reference sequence). Trimming removed 1 base from V and 2 bases from J, with 7 bases in between. The CDR3: CSARATTTDTQYF. The CDR3 bases are TGCAGTGCTAGAGCTACTACCACAGATACGCAGTATTTT.

About this clonotype: A read error may account for a junction end that differs from germline. The rearrangement uses TRBV12-3 or TRBV12-4 and TRBJ1-5; TRBD1 is a possible D gene (5 bases). This CDR3 contains 13 residues. The CDR3 loop is CASNPQGNKTQNF. In nucleotides, the CDR3 is TGTGCCAGCAACCCCCAGGGTAATAAGACCCAGAATTTT.

In its sample, this clonotype was seen many times. This chain links TRBV7-2 with TRBJ2-7; D is perhaps TRBD1 (5 bases). The V gene lost 2 bases and the J gene lost 6 bases, with 11 bases spanning the gap. The CDR3 consists of 13 residues. Germline assignment: CDR1 SGHTA and CDR2 FQGNSA. The CDR3 here is CASSLQGMGEQYF. The CDR3 DNA follows: TGTGCCAGCAGCTTACAGGGTATGGGCGAGCAGTACTTC.

This clonotype was observed many times. In nucleotides, the CDR3 is TGTGCCAGCAGCCCCGGACTTGCCTACGAGCAGTACTTC. As protein: CASSPGLAYEQYF. The chain combines TRBV12-3 or TRBV12-4 with TRBJ2-7; D may be TRBD2 (5 bases). V gave up 6 bases and J gave up 2 bases, with 11 bases separating them. The length of the CDR3 is 13 residues.

This clonotype showed up many times. The chain combines TRBV29-1 with TRBJ1-1; 8 nucleotides agree with TRBD1. The CDR3 covers 13 residues. Germline CDR1 reads SQVTM; CDR2 reads ANQGSEA. V trimming: 3 bases; J trimming: 0 bases; junction bases outside the gene matches: 0. CDR3 protein: CSVDRGLNTEAFF. The CDR3 DNA sequence: TGCAGCGTTGACAGGGGGCTGAACACTGAAGCTTTCTTT.

This clonotype was counted ten times or more. V usage is TRBV20-1 and J usage is TRBJ1-5; TRBD1 is a possible D gene (5 bases). The germline V gene has CDR1 DFQATT and CDR2 SNEGSKA (reference sequence). CDR3 size: 13 residues. Trimming took off 0 bases at V and 6 bases at J, with 9 bases between the two ends. The CDR3 protein is CSAREVGPQPQHF. The DNA for the CDR3 is TGCAGTGCTAGAGAGGTGGGACCTCAGCCCCAGCATTTT.

This clonotype was counted many times. The chain carries TRBV29-1 and TRBJ2-7, with D tentatively TRBD1 or TRBD2 (5 bases each). This CDR3 spans 10 amino acids. V was pared by 7 bases and J by 13 bases, with 17 bases between. Germline CDR1 SQVTM, CDR2 ANQGSEA. For the CDR3, the DNA is TGCAGCGCCGAGGGGCAGGAGAACTACTTC. Protein product: CSAEGQENYF.

There are many counts of this clonotype. The CDR3 protein is CATSDRRGGSKFF. In DNA form, the CDR3 reads TGTGCCACCAGTGACCGCCGGGGGGGGAGTAAGTTCTTC. V usage is TRBV24-1 and J usage is TRBJ2-1, with 8 bases lining up with TRBD2. There are 13 residues in the CDR3. With V trimmed by 4 bases and J by 14 bases, 9 bases remained unmatched. Germline values: CDR1 KGHDR, CDR2 SFDVKD.

This clonotype has at least ten counts. V gene TRBV29-1 combines with J gene TRBJ2-1, with D possibly matching TRBD2 (6 bases). V lost 6 bases and J 8 bases, leaving 14 bases between the germline ends. CDR1 is SQVTM, CDR2 ANQGSEA, per germline. The CDR3 is 12 amino acids. CDR3 DNA: TGCAGCGTCCAAAGTGGAGGGTATGAGCAGTTCTTC. This translates into CSVQSGGYEQFF.

This clonotype was recorded at least ten times. The chain joins TRBV29-1 to TRBJ2-3, with 14 nucleotides matching TRBD2. The CDR3 consists of 15 residues. Trimming removed 7 bases from V and 2 bases from J; junction bases left unmatched: 5. Germline V gene lookup returns CDR1 SQVTM and CDR2 ANQGSEA. CDR3 sequence (DNA): TGCAGCGATTGGGGACTAGCGGGAGTCACAGATACGCAGTATTTT. It translates to CSDWGLAGVTDTQYF.

The chain has TRBV20-1 and TRBJ1-1; D is ambiguous. Germline-derived CDR1 and CDR2 are DFQATT and SNEGSKA (reference sequence). The CDR3 is made up of 13 amino acids. Trimming shortened V by 7 bases and J by 6 bases, and 18 bases separated the two germline ends. The CDR3 nucleotides are TGCAGTGATAGGAGAAATGGGCTCCCTGAAGCTTTCTTT. It is translated as CSDRRNGLPEAFF.

This clonotype showed up many times. CDR3 sequence reads: CAISAASGPNEQFF. The CDR3, as DNA: TGTGCCATCAGTGCGGCTAGCGGGCCCAATGAGCAGTTCTTC. This chain joins TRBV10-3 and TRBJ2-1; 8 bases line up with TRBD2. V shed 4 bases, J shed 6 bases, and the junction held 5 bases outside the gene matches. Germline V gives CDR1 ENHRY, CDR2 SYGVKD. The CDR3 spans 14 residues.

In this sample, this clonotype turned up a few times. The chain links TRBV5-1 to TRBJ2-7; tentatively, D is TRBD1 (5 bases). The CDR3 runs to 15 residues. Trimming stripped 0 bases from V and 0 bases from J, with 10 bases between. The V gene's germline CDR1 is SGHRS and CDR2 YFSETQ. The CDR3 DNA is TGCGCCAGCAGCTTGGATCAGGGAATCTCCTACGAGCAGTACTTC. The encoded protein is CASSLDQGISYEQYF. Together with reference TRBV5-1 and TRBJ2-7, the CDR3 gives the full variable domain: KAGVTQTPRYLIKTRGQQVTLSCSPISGHRSVSWYQQTPGQGLQFLFEYFSETQRNKGNFPGRFSGRQFSNSRSEMNVSTLELGDSALYLCASSLDQGISYEQYFGPGTRLTVT.

This clonotype has ten or more counts. The chain combines TRBV20-1 with TRBJ2-7; either TRBD1 or TRBD2 may supply D (6 bases each). The CDR3 runs 13 residues. V dropped 3 bases and J dropped 3 bases, with 12 bases sitting between them. Germline assignment: CDR1 DFQATT and CDR2 SNEGSKA (reference sequence). The CDR3 sequence: CSARAEGHYEQYF. For the CDR3, the DNA is TGCAGTGCTAGGGCGGAGGGACACTACGAGCAGTACTTC.

This clonotype showed up many times. V usage is TRBV3-1 and J usage is TRBJ2-1; D perhaps matches TRBD1 (5 bases). Trimming removed 3 bases at V and 0 bases at J, with 9 bases between. Germline V gene lookup returns CDR1 LGHDT and CDR2 YNNKEL (reference sequence). The CDR3 contains 15 residues. DNA of the CDR3: TGTGCCAGCAGCCACGGACAAAGCTCCTACAATGAGCAGTTCTTC. This gives the protein CASSHGQSSYNEQFF.